A single sample is the source of the 6 T cell receptor beta chains below, sequenced in a study of blood T cell repertoires in COVID-19. Libraries were prepared by immunoSEQ multiplex PCR; TCRdb keeps only in-frame clonotypes and omits some of them. The sample records about 280,000 clones, nearly 90% being singletons. Sample: PBMCs or T cells enriched from blood (not recorded which). The receptors here all came from a young woman with acute COVID-19.

V and J are TRBV6-5 and TRBJ2-7, with a possible D match to TRBD1 (6 bases). CDR1 MNHEY and CDR2 SVGAGI come from the germline V gene. CDR3 length equals 14 residues. V was trimmed by 6 bases and J by 2 bases, leaving 14 bases between them. In DNA, the CDR3 is TGTGCCAGCAGGGTTGACAGGCTAACCTACGAGCAGTACTTC. Protein product: CASRVDRLTYEQYF.

This clone was found once. The V gene is TRBV28, the J gene TRBJ1-4, with 9 positions matching TRBD1. This CDR3 has 15 residues. The V gene end was trimmed by 6 bases and the J gene end by 8 bases; junction bases not matched to a gene: 10. Germline CDR1 is MDHEN and CDR2 is SYDVKM. The CDR3 sequence is CASSLQQGAWEKLFF. Written as DNA, the CDR3 is TGTGCCAGCAGCCTTCAACAGGGGGCTTGGGAAAAACTGTTTTTT.

The chain joins TRBV29-1 to TRBJ1-2, with 11 bases that match TRBD1. Looked up from germline, CDR1 is SQVTM and CDR2 is ANQGSEA. This CDR3 is built from 13 residues. V shed 6 bases and J 8 bases; nucleotides not matched to a gene: 8. The CDR3 is CSVEPDRGRGYTF. For the CDR3, the DNA is TGCAGCGTGGAACCGGACAGGGGGCGCGGCTACACCTTC.

This chain uses TRBV18 with TRBJ2-7; TRBD1 might be the D (5 bases). Between the trimmed V and J ends, which lost 4 bases and 1 base, there was a span of 20 bases. CDR1 KGHSH and CDR2 LQKENI come from the germline V gene. This CDR3 contains 17 residues. Written as DNA, the CDR3 is TGTGCCAGCTCACTGGGAATTAGGGGTAAGGGGTCCTACGAGCAGTACTTC. The encoded protein is CASSLGIRGKGSYEQYF. Supplemented by reference TRBV18 and TRBJ2-7, the full variable domain reads NAGVMQNPRHLVRRRGQEARLRCSPMKGHSHVYWYRQLPEEGLKFMVYLQKENIIDESGMPKERFSAEFPKEGPSILRIQQVVRGDSAAYFCASSLGIRGKGSYEQYFGPGTRLTVT.

The chain recombines TRBV30 with TRBJ1-1, with a tentative D call TRBD1 (5 bases). Germline V gene data show CDR1 as GTSNPN and CDR2 as SVGIG (reference sequence). V was cut by 2 bases and J by 6 bases, with 10 bases left in between. The CDR3 contains 12 residues. The CDR3 loop is CAWSLRGAEAFF. Here the CDR3 DNA reads TGTGCCTGGAGTCTTAGGGGTGCTGAAGCTTTCTTT.

This chain uses TRBV20-1 with TRBJ2-6, with unresolved D. This CDR3 has 14 residues. With 3 bases removed from V and 0 bases from J, the gap between germline ends came to 6 bases. Germline V gives CDR1 DFQATT, CDR2 SNEGSKA (reference sequence). The CDR3 is CSASTGSGANVLTF. The CDR3 DNA follows: TGCAGTGCTAGTACGGGCTCTGGGGCCAACGTCCTGACTTTC.